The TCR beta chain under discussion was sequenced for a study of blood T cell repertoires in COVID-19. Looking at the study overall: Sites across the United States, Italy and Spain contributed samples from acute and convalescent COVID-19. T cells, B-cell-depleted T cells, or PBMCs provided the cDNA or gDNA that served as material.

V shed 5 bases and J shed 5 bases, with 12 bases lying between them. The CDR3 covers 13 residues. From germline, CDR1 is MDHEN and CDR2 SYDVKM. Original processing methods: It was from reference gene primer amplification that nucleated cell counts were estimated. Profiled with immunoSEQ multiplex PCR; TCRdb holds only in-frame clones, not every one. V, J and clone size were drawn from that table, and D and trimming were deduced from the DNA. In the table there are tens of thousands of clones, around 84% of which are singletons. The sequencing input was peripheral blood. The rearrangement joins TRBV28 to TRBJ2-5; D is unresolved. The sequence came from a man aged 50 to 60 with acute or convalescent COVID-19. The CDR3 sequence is CASSPIVLETQYF. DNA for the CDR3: TGTGCCAGCAGTCCAATAGTGCTGGAGACCCAGTACTTC. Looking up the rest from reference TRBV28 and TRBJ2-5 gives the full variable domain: DVKVTQSSRYLVKRTGEKVFLECVQDMDHENMFWYRQDPGLGLRLIYFSYDVKMKEKGDIPEGYSVSREKKERFSLILESASTNQTSMYLCASSPIVLETQYFGPGTRLLVL.